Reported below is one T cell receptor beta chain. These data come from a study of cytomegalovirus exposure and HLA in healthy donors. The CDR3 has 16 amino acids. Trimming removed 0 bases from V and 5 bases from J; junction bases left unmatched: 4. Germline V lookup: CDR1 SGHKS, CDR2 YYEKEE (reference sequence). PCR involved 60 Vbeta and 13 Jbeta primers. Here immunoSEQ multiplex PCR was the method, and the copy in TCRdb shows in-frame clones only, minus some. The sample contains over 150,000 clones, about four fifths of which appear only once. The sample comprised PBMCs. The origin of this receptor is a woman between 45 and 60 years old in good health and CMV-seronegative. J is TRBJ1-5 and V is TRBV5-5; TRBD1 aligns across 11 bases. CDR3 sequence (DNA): TGTGCCAGCAGCTTGGGCGGACAGGGGGCTTATCAGCCCCAGCATTTT. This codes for CASSLGGQGAYQPQHF.